This TCR beta chain is drawn from a study of T cells in Graves' hyperthyroidism and ophthalmopathy. This clonotype was counted many times. The TCR beta CDR3 regions underwent amplification using RNA transcripts as the source. Researchers ran a first-round RT-PCR on the TCR CDR3 using the HTBI primer set. TCRdb redid the calling of the multiplex PCR reads with MiXCR, one entry per CDR3 protein. The sample records around 800,000 distinct CDR3 sequences, about two fifths being singletons. V shed 1 base and J shed 10 bases, with 11 bases lying between them. This CDR3 is 12 amino acids long. Germline assignment: CDR1 MGHRA and CDR2 YSYEKL.

The chain has TRBV4-1 and TRBJ2-7; TRBD1 or TRBD2 may be the D gene (5 bases each). This receptor was taken from a man aged 18 to 29 with Graves' hyperthyroidism. Source material: blood. The CDR3 DNA reads TGCGCCAGCAGCCAAGTGGGGACCGTACAGTACTTC. Translated: CASSQVGTVQYF.